Detailed here is one T cell receptor (beta chain). Its recognized antigen is unknown. Base qualities are not provided; no much larger clone lies one nucleotide away. Whole blood was collected in K2EDTA tubes by collaborating institutions according to the institutions' own protocols. For TCRbeta analysis, collaborators shipped samples in one of three forms: frozen whole blood, isolated PBMCs, or DNA extracted from either of those sample types. This record comes from a study of blood T cell repertoires in COVID-19 (TCRdb year 2020). General notes on the study: Collaborator samples came from the United States, Italy and Spain and covered acute and convalescent phases of COVID-19. The prospective study material was composed of cDNA or gDNA derived from T cells, B-cell-depleted T cells, or PBMCs. The dataset comprised deeply sampled blood TCRbeta repertoires from subjects exposed to, actively infected with, or recovered from COVID-19. The repertoires were released in a freely available public database intended as a resource for research on the immune response to SARS-CoV-2. Samples were obtained from the ongoing ImmuneRACE study (first 160 participants) and from some 1,300 subjects provided by 6 global collaborators. The sample metadata nearly always contained a de-identified subject ID, COVID-19 status, age in years and sex. Where HLA class I and class II types were available, the types were taken from metadata supplied by the sample provider, not from assay-based typing.

Overall study outcomes, separate from this receptor: How much clinical and demographic metadata was included differed by source and by participant, and the metadata was provided uncurated.

The immunoSEQ Assay, a bias-controlled multiplex PCR, was used to amplify TCRbeta CDR3 regions from genomic DNA. The published analysis was carried out like this. Within the assay, amplification of reference gene primers was used to estimate how many nucleated cells each sample contained. To quantify the absolute abundance of each unique TCRbeta CDR3 rearrangement, sequence reads were collapsed and filtered. Productive Simpson clonality was computed per sample as the square root of Simpson's diversity index over productive rearrangements. TCRdb limited this immuneACCESS table to in-frame rearrangements with V and J called. A share of clones is missing; checked studies link under half to unresolved V genes, and the rest is unexplained. V and J calls and clone size are as listed in that table; D and trimming were resolved from the DNA. The sample table lists around 55,000 clones, 88% of them with a count of one. Of the sample, roughly 8.4% falls within the top ten clones.

Looking up the germline V gene yields CDR1 SGDLS and CDR2 YYNGEE. Trimming takes 1 base from V and 0 bases from J, and the germline ends sit 11 bases apart. Counted from cysteine to phenylalanine, this CDR3 has 15 amino acids. Left in the record is the CDR3 DNA by itself, 45 bases read in frame from the first base. This receptor was identified in a man in his fifties or sixties with active COVID-19. Sequenced sample: peripheral blood. The chain couples TRBV9 to TRBJ2-7; TRBD2 is a weak D gene call, 5 bases matching. The CDR3 region: CASSVSSASSYEQYF. The DNA sequence is TGTGCCAGCAGCGTAAGTAGCGCAAGCTCCTACGAGCAGTACTTC.